This TCR beta chain was sequenced in a study of PD-1 blockade in classical Hodgkin lymphoma. Study conclusions and caveats: Prior to therapy, complete responders displayed diversity much like that of newly diagnosed patients. Newly diagnosed patients reportedly trailed healthy donors in baseline TCR diversity. Repertoire differences have undefined causes, possibly disease activity or prior therapy. Among the patients, those starting nivolumab under 1 year after ASCT were excluded.

A remark on this clone: The antigen is undetermined.

The patients all showed relapse after autologous stem cell transplantation, while their brentuximab vedotin exposure varied. The CDR3 extends over 13 amino acids. The germline V gene has CDR1 LGHNA and CDR2 YSLEER. V was pared by 2 bases and J by 5 bases, with 8 bases between. This table comes from immunoSEQ multiplex PCR, and its TCRdb copy is limited to in-frame clones, with some not included. The sample records 40,000 to 45,000 clones, 78% being singletons. Material: peripheral blood mononuclear cells (PBMCs), obtained at baseline. The TCR comes from a human donor with classical Hodgkin lymphoma. The V call is TRBV4-3, the J call TRBJ2-3; D is uncertain. DNA for the CDR3: TGCGCCAGCAGCCAACGCCGGAGAGATACGCAGTATTTT. Protein: CASSQRRRDTQYF.